Described below is a single TCR beta chain sequence and its context. Its antigen is still unknown. The CDR3 has 15 amino acids. These data come from a study of human T cells and chemical hapten exposure. Study information: Slight differences in pooled library volume were the main source of varying TCR yields across samples. Study-wide findings and caveats: TCRs whose frequency exceeded 1 in 1000 remained the same following DPC sensitization.

The time point: healthy volunteer bleed at 2 weeks. Unfractionated whole blood was the source of the extracted total RNA. For the library, individual cDNA molecules each received unique molecular identifiers. Authors' analysis steps: Ranging from about 20,000 to 700,000, TCR counts per sample had a median value of approximately 97,000. TCRdb used MiXCR to reprocess the RACE reads, holding one entry per CDR3 protein. These V and J calls originate from TCRdb's pipeline instead of the authors' own analysis. Here the sample spans 130,000 or so distinct CDR3 sequences, 9% to 10% being singletons. Material for sequencing was whole blood. The chain uses TRBV21-1 and TRBJ2-7; the D call in the table, TRBD1, was not verified against the DNA. TRBV21-1 is flagged as a pseudogene. The clonotype comes from a male donor in good health. Some clones in this sample may be carry-over from other donors' samples. CDR3 amino acids: CASSKRRQGIHEQYF. CDR3 DNA sequence: TGTGCCAGCAGCAAACGCCGACAGGGGATCCACGAGCAGTACTTC.